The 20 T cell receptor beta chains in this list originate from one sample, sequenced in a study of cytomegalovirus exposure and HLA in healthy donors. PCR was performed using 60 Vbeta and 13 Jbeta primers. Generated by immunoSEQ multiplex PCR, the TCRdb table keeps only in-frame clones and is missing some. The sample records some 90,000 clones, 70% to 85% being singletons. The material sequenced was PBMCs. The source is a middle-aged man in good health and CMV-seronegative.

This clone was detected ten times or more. For the CDR3, the DNA is TGCGCCAGCAGCCAAGATTGGGGAGCGAGTGAGCAGTTCTTC. Protein product: CASSQDWGASEQFF. V is TRBV4-3 and J is TRBJ2-1; TRBD2 might be the D (5 bases). The CDR3 has 14 amino acids. Germline CDR1 reads LGHNA; CDR2 reads YSLEER. Trimming took off 0 bases at V and 9 bases at J, with 12 bases between the two ends.

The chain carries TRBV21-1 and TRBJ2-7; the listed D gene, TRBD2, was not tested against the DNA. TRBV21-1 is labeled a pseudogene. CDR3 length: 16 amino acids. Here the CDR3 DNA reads TGTGCCAGCAGCAAAGCGCGGACTAGCGGGAGCTACGAGCAGTACTTC. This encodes CASSKARTSGSYEQYF.

The CDR3 spells CASSLVIVGELFF. The CDR3 bases are TGCGCCAGCAGCTTGGTAATCGTAGGGGAGCTGTTTTTT. The chain uses TRBV5-1 and TRBJ2-2; D gene uncertain. V was pared by 0 bases and J by 8 bases, with 8 bases between. The CDR3 is 13 amino acids. CDR1 and CDR2 (germline): SGHRS, YFSETQ.

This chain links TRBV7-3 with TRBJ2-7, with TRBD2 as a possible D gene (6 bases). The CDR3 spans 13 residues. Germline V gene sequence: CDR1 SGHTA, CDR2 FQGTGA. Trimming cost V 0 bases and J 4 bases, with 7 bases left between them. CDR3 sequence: CASSLTRDYEQYF. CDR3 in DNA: TGTGCCAGCAGCTTAACGCGGGATTACGAGCAGTACTTC.

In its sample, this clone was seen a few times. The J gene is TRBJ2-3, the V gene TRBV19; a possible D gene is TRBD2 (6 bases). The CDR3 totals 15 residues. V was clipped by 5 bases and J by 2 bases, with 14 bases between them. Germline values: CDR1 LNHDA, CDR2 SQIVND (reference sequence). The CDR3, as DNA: TGTGCCAGTAGTTTTCCGGGACTCTCCACAGATACGCAGTATTTT. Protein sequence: CASSFPGLSTDTQYF. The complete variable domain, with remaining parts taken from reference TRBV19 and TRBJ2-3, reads DGGITQSPKYLFRKEGQNVTLSCEQNLNHDAMYWYRQDPGQGLRLIYYSQIVNDFQKGDIAEGYSVSREKKESFPLTVTSAQKNPTAFYLCASSFPGLSTDTQYFGPGTRLTVL.

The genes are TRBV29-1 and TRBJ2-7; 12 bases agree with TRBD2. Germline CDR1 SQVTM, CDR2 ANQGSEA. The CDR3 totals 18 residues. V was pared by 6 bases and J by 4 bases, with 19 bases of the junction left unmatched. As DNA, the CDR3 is TGCAGCGTCCTTTCCCCGGGTTTGACTAGCGGGAGAGTATACGAGCAGTACTTC. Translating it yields CSVLSPGLTSGRVYEQYF.

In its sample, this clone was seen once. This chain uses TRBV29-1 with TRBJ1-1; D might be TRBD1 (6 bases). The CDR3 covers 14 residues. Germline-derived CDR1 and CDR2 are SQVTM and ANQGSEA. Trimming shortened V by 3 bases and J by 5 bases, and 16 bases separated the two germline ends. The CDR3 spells CSVDRAGAGTEAFF. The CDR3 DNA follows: TGCAGCGTTGATAGGGCAGGGGCAGGGACTGAAGCTTTCTTT.

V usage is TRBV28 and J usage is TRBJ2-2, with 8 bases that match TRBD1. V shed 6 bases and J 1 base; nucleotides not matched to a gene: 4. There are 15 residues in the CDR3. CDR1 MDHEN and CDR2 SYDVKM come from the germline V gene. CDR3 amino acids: CASRYTGGNTGELFF. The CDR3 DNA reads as TGTGCCAGCAGATACACAGGGGGGAACACCGGGGAGCTGTTTTTT.

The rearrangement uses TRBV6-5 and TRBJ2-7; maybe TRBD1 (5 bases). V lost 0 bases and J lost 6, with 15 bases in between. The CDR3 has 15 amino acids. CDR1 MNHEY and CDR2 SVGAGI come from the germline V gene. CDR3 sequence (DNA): TGTGCCAGCAGTTACTCGCCAGGGATGGGATGCGAGCAGTACTTC. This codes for CASSYSPGMGCEQYF.

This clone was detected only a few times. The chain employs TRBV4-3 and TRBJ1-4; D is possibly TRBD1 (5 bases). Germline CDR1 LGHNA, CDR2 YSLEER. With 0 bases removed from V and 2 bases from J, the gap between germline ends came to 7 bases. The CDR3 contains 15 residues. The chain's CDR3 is CASSQDRQTNEKLFF. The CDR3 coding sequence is TGCGCCAGCAGCCAAGACCGACAGACTAATGAAAAACTGTTTTTT.

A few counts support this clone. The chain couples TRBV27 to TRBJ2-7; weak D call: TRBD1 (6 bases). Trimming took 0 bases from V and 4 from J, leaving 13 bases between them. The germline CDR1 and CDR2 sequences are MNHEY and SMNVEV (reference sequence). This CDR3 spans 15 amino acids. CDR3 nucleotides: TGTGCCAGCAGTTTATCATCCAGGGGTACTTACGAGCAGTACTTC. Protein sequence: CASSLSSRGTYEQYF.

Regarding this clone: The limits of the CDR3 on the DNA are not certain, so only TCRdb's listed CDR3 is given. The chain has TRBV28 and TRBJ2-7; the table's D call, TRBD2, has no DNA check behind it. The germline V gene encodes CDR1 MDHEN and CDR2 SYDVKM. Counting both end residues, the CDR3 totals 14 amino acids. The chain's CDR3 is CATLGREKHYEQYF.

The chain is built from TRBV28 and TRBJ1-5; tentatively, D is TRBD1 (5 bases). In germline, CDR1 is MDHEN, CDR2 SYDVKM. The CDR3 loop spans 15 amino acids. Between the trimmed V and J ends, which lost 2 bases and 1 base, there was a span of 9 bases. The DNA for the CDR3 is TGTGCCAGCAGTTTAGGGGGGGGGAGCAATCAGCCCCAGCATTTT. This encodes CASSLGGGSNQPQHF.

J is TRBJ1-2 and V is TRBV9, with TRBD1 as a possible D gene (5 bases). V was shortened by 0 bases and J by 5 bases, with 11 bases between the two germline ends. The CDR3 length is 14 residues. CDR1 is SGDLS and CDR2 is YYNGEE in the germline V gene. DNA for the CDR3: TGTGCCAGCAGCGTAGCCCGGGAGGGGTATGGCTACACCTTC. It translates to CASSVAREGYGYTF.

The CDR3 here is CASSSGTSATDEQFF. CDR3 DNA: TGCGCCAGCAGCTCGGGGACTAGCGCCACGGATGAGCAGTTCTTC. V usage is TRBV5-1 and J usage is TRBJ2-1; 10 bases agree with TRBD2. CDR3 length equals 15 residues. V shed 3 bases and J 8 bases; nucleotides not matched to a gene: 8. CDR1 SGHRS and CDR2 YFSETQ come from the germline V gene.

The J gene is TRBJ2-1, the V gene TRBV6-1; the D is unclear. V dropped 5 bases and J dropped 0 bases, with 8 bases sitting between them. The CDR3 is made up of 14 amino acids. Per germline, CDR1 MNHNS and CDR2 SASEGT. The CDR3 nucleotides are TGTGCCAGCAGTCTCCACAGCTCCTACAATGAGCAGTTCTTC. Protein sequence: CASSLHSSYNEQFF.

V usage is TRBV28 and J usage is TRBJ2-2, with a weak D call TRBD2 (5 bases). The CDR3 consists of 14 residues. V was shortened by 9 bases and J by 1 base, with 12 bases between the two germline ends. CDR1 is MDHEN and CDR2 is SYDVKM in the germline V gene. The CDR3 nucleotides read TGTGCCAGTAGAGGACTCCTGAACACCGGGGAGCTGTTTTTT. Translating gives CASRGLLNTGELFF.

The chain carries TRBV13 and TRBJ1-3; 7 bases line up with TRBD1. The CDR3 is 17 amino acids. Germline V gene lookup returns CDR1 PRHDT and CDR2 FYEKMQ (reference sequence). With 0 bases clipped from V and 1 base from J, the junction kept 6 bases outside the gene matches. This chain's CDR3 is CASSLGGGGTSGNTIYF. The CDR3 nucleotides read TGTGCCAGCAGCTTAGGAGGGGGCGGGACGTCTGGAAACACCATATATTTT.

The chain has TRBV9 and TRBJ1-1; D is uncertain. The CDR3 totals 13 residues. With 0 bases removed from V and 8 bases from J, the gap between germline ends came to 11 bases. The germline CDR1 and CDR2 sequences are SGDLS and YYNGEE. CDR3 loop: CASSVVSGSEAFF. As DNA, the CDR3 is TGTGCCAGCAGCGTAGTAAGTGGCTCAGAAGCTTTCTTT. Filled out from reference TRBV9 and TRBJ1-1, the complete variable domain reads DSGVTQTPKHLITATGQRVTLRCSPRSGDLSVYWYQQSLDQGLQFLIQYYNGEERAKGNILERFSAQQFPDLHSELNLSSLELGDSALYFCASSVVSGSEAFFGQGTRLTVV.

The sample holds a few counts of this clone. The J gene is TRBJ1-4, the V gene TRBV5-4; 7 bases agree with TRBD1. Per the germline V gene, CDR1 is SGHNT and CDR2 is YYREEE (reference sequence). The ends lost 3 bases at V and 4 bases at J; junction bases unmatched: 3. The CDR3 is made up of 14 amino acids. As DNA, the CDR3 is TGTGCCAGCAGCTCGGGACAGCTTAATGAAAAACTGTTTTTT. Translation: CASSSGQLNEKLFF.